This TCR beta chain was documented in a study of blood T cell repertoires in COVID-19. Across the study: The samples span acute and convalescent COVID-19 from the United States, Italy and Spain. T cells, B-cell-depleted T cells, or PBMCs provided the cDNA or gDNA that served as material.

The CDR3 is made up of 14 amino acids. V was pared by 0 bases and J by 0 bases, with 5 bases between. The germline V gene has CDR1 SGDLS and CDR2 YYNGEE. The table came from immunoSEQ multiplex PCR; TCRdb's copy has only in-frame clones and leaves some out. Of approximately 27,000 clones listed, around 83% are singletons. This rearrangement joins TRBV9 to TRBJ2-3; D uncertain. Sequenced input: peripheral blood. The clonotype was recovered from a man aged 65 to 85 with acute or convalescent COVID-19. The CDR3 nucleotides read TGTGCCAGCAGCGTAGACATTAGCACAGATACGCAGTATTTT. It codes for CASSVDISTDTQYF.